This T cell receptor (beta chain) was captured in a study of tumor and adjacent non-tumor tissue in lung cancer. The template was RNA from unsorted bulk tissue. TCRbeta libraries were built with three rounds of nested PCR, modified from ARM-PCR. Each CDR3 protein gets one entry after TCRdb re-called the multiplex PCR reads with MiXCR. The sample has approximately 70,000 distinct CDR3 sequences, 60% to 75% seen once; the top ten hold 28%. As regards this clonotype: At one end, the junction sequence differs from germline, possibly due to a read error.

Sequencing was done on a sample of lung tumor tissue. The TCR sequence derives from a man aged 60 to 69 with non-small cell lung cancer.

The CDR3, as DNA: TGCCGCGTTGTAGGTCAGGGGCTTACCTACGAGCAGTACTTC. This sequence encodes CRVVGQGLTYEQYF. V and J are TRBV29-1 and TRBJ2-7; D perhaps matches TRBD1 (6 bases). Germline lookup yields CDR1 SQVTM and CDR2 ANQGSEA. This CDR3 has 14 residues.